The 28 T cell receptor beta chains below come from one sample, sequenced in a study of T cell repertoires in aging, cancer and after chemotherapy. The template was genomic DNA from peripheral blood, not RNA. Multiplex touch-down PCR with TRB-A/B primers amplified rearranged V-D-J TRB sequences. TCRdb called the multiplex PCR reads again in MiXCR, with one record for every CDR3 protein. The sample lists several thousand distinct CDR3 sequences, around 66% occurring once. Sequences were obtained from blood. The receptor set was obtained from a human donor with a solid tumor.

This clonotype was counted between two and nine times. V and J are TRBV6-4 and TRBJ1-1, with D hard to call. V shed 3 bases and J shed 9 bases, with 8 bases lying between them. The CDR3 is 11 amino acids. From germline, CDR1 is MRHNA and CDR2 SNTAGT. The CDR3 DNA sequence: TGTGCCAGCAGTGAAGGCGGGCAAGCTTTCTTT. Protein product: CASSEGGQAFF.

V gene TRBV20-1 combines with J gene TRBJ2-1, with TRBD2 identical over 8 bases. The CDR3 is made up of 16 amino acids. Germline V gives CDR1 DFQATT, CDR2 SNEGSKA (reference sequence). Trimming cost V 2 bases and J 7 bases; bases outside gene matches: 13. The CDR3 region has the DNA TGCAGTGCTAGACCGAGTGAAGCGGGAGTGGGAAATGAGCAGTTCTTC. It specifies CSARPSEAGVGNEQFF.

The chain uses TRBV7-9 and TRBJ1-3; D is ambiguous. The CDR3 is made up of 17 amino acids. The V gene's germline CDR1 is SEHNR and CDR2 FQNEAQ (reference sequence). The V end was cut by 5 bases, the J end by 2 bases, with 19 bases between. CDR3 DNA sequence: TGTGCCAGCAGCACTTGGGGTGGCAGAGCGACTGGAAACACCATATATTTT. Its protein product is CASSTWGGRATGNTIYF.

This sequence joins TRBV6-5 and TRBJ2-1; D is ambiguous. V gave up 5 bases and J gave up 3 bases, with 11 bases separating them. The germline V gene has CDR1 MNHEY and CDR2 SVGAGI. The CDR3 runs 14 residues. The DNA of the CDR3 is TGTGCCAGCAGTGAAGCCATCTTCTACAATGAGCAGTTCTTC. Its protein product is CASSEAIFYNEQFF.

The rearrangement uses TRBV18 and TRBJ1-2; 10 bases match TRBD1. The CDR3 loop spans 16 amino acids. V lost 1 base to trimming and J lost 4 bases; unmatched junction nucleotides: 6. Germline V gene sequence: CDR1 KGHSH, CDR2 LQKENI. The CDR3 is CASSPQGGQGFYGYTF. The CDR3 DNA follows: TGTGCCAGCTCACCACAAGGGGGACAGGGGTTCTATGGCTACACCTTC.

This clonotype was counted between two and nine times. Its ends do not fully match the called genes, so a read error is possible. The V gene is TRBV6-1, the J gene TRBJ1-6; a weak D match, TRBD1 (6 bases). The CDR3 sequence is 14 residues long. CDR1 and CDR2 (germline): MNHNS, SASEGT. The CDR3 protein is CAISGGRGEFPLHF. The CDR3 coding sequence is TGTGCCATCAGTGGGGGCAGGGGTGAATTCCCCCTCCACTTT.

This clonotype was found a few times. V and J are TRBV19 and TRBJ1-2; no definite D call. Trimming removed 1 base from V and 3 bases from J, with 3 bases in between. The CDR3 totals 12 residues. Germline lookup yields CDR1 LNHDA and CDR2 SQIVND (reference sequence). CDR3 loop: CASSIADYGYTF. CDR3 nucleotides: TGTGCCAGTAGTATAGCAGACTATGGCTACACCTTC.

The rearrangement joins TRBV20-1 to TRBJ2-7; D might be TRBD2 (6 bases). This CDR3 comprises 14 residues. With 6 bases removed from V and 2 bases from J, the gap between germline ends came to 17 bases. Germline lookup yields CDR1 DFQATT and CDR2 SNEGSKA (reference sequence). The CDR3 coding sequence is TGCAGTGCCCTACTTTGGGGAGGTACCTACGAGCAGTACTTC. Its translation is CSALLWGGTYEQYF.

CDR3 region: CAWSEQAGELFF. For the CDR3, the DNA is TGTGCCTGGAGTGAACAGGCCGGGGAGCTGTTTTTT. The rearrangement joins TRBV30 to TRBJ2-2; the D gene is possibly TRBD1 (5 bases). CDR3 length: 12 residues. The V gene's germline CDR1 is GTSNPN and CDR2 SVGIG (reference sequence). The V end lost 1 base, the J end lost 6 bases, and 6 bases lay between the germline ends.

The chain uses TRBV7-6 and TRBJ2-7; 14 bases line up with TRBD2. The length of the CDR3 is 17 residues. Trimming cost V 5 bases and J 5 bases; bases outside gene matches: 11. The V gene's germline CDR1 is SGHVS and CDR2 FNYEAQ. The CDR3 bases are TGTGCCAGCAGCCCGCGCGGGACTAGCGGGAGTGTGGACGAGCAGTACTTC. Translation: CASSPRGTSGSVDEQYF. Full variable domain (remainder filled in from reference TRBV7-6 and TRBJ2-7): GAGVSQSPRYKVTKRGQDVALRCDPISGHVSLYWYRQALGQGPEFLTYFNYEAQQDKSGLPNDRFSAERPEGSISTLTIQRTEQRDSAMYRCASSPRGTSGSVDEQYFGPGTRLTVT.

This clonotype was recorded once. The CDR3 DNA is TGTGCCAGCAGCTTAACAGGGGAGATCGGGGAGCTGTTTTTT. It codes for CASSLTGEIGELFF. This sequence joins TRBV7-3 and TRBJ2-2; D is tentatively TRBD1 or TRBD2 (5 bases each). This CDR3 contains 14 residues. CDR1 is SGHTA and CDR2 is FQGTGA in the germline V gene. Trimming removed 0 bases at V and 7 bases at J, with 9 bases between.

For the CDR3, the DNA is TGCGCCAGCAGCTTACCTCAGGCTAACGGGGGCTACACCTTC. Protein product: CASSLPQANGGYTF. The genes are TRBV5-1 and TRBJ1-2; no firm D call. CDR3 size: 14 residues. V lost 2 bases and J lost 8, with 16 bases in between. Per germline, CDR1 SGHRS and CDR2 YFSETQ.

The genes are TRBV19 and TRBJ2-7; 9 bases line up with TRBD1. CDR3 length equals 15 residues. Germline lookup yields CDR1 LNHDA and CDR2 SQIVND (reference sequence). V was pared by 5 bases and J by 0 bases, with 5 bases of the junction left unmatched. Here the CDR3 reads CASSLGQGSSYEQYF. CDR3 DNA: TGTGCCAGTAGTCTGGGACAGGGAAGCTCCTACGAGCAGTACTTC.

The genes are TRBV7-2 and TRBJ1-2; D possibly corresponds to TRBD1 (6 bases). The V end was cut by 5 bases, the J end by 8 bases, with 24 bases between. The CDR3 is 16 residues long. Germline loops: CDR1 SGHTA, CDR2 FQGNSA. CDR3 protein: CASSPNAGVTGLGYTF. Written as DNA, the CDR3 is TGTGCCAGCAGCCCCAATGCAGGGGTGACTGGGTTGGGCTACACCTTC.

The CDR3 DNA reads TGTGCCAGCAGAGGGTCCGGGGTGCACGCTTTCTTT. Its translation is CASRGSGVHAFF. The chain links TRBV27 to TRBJ1-1; unclear D gene. V was shortened by 6 bases and J by 11 bases, with 16 bases between the two germline ends. The CDR3 extends over 12 amino acids. The germline gives CDR1 MNHEY, CDR2 SMNVEV (reference sequence).

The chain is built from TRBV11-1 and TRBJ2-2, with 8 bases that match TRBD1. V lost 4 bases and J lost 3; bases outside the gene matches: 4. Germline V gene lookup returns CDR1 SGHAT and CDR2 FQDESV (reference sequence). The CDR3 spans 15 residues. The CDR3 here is CASSSTGDHTGELFF. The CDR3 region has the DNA TGTGCCAGCAGCTCGACAGGGGACCACACCGGGGAGCTGTTTTTT.

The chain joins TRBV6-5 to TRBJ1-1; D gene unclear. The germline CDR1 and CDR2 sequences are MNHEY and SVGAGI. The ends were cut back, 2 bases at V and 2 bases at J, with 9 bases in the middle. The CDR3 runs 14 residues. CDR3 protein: CASSYPGRNTEAFF. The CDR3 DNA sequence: TGTGCCAGCAGTTACCCCGGTCGTAACACTGAAGCTTTCTTT.

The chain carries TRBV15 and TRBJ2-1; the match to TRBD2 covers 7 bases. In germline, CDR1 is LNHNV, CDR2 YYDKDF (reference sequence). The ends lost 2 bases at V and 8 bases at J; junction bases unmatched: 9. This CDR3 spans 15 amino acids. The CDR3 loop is CATSRLMMGGDEQFF. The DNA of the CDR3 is TGTGCCACCAGCAGACTTATGATGGGAGGGGATGAGCAGTTCTTC.

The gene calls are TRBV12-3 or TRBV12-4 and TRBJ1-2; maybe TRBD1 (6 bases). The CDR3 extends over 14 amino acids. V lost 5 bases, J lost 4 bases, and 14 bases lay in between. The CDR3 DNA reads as TGTGCCAGCAGTCCAATTACAGGGATCTATGGCTACACCTTC. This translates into CASSPITGIYGYTF.

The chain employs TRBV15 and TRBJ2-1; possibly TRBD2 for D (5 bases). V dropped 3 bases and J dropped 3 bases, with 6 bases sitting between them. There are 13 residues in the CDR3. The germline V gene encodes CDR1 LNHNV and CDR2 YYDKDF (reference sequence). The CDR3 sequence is CATSSGLYNEQFF. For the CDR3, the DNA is TGTGCCACCAGCAGCGGACTCTACAATGAGCAGTTCTTC.

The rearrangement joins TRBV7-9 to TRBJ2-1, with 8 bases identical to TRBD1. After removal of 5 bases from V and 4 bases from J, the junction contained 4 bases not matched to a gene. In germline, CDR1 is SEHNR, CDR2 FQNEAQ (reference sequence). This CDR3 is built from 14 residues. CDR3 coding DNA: TGTGCCAGCAGCCCAGGGGGCCAGTACAATGAGCAGTTCTTC. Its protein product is CASSPGGQYNEQFF.

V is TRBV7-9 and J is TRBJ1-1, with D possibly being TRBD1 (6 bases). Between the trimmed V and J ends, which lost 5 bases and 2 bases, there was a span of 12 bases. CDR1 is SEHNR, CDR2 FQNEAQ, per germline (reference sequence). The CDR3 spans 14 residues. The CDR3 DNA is TGTGCCAGCAGCCCAACAGGGACAAACACTGAAGCTTTCTTT. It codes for CASSPTGTNTEAFF.

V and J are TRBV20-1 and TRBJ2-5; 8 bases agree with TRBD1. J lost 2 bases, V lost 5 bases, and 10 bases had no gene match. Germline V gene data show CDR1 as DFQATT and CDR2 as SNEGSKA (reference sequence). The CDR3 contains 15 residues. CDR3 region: CSASTMTGVQETQYF. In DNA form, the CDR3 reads TGCAGTGCTTCCACAATGACAGGGGTGCAAGAGACCCAGTACTTC.

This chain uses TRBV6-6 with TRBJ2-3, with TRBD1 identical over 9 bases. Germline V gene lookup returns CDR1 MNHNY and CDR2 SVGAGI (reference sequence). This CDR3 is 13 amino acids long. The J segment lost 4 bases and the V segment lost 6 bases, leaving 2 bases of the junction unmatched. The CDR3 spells CASSWTGADTQYF. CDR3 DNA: TGTGCCAGCAGCTGGACAGGGGCAGATACGCAGTATTTT.

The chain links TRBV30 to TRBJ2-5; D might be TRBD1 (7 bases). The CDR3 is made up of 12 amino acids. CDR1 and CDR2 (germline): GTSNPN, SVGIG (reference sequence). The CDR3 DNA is TGTGGCGGGACAGATTACCAAGAGACCCAGTACTTC. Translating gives CGGTDYQETQYF.

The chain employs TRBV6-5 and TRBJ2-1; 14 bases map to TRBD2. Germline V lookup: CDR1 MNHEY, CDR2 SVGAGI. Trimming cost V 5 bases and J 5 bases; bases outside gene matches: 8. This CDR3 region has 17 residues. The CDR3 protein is CASSPFLTSGRDNEQFF. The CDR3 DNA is TGTGCCAGCAGTCCCTTCCTGACTAGCGGGAGGGACAATGAGCAGTTCTTC.

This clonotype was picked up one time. The CDR3 loop is CATPDFGVRVGIGYTF. Written as DNA, the CDR3 is TGTGCCACCCCCGATTTCGGTGTGCGTGTGGGTATTGGCTACACCTTC. The V call is TRBV24-1, the J call TRBJ1-2; D ambiguous. Per the germline V gene, CDR1 is KGHDR and CDR2 is SFDVKD. V was pared by 9 bases and J by 7 bases, with 26 bases between. CDR3 length equals 16 residues.

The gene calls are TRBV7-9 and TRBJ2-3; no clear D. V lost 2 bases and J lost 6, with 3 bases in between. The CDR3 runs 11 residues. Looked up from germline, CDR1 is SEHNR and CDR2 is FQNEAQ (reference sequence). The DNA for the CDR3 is TGTGCCAGCAGCTTACGGGATACGCAGTATTTT. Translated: CASSLRDTQYF.